The 14 T cell receptor beta chains below come from one sample, sequenced in a study of T-cell memory formation after mild COVID-19. One entry per CDR3 protein, called by TCRdb with MiXCR from the 5' RACE reads. The sample includes a few hundred thousand distinct CDR3 sequences, about 20% seen only once; the top ten take around 23%. Input material: PBMCs or a T cell subset sorted from them (not recorded which). Receptors were obtained from a man between 18 and 29 years old who had mild COVID-19 (a few samples of this study predate the infection). Cell type and time point are not known.

This clonotype was recorded a few times. This chain connects TRBV7-6 to TRBJ2-7; D is possibly TRBD1 or TRBD2 (5 bases each). Trimming took off 5 bases at V and 0 bases at J, with 14 bases between the two ends. Germline values: CDR1 SGHVS, CDR2 FNYEAQ. The CDR3 totals 15 residues. CDR3: CASSPVGDISYEQYF. Written as DNA, the CDR3 is TGTGCCAGCAGCCCCGTGGGGGATATCTCCTACGAGCAGTACTTC.

This clonotype was picked up a small number of times. The gene calls are TRBV7-2 and TRBJ1-5; D may be TRBD1 (6 bases). Trimming cost V 9 bases and J 3 bases, with 9 bases left between them. Germline V lookup: CDR1 SGHTA, CDR2 FQGNSA. The CDR3 is made up of 12 amino acids. The CDR3 reads CASQGTNQPQHF. In DNA, the CDR3 is TGTGCCAGTCAGGGGACCAATCAGCCCCAGCATTTT. The full variable domain, completed using reference TRBV7-2 and TRBJ1-5, is GAGVSQSPSNKVTEKGKDVELRCDPISGHTALYWYRQSLGQGLEFLIYFQGNSAPDKSGLPSDRFSAERTGGSVSTLTIQRTQQEDSAVYLCASQGTNQPQHFGDGTRLSIL.

Only a few counts were recorded for this clonotype. CDR3 sequence (DNA): TGTGCCAGCAGCTTCTCCAGGGACAGAGAGACCCAGTACTTC. Translated, it gives CASSFSRDRETQYF. This chain connects TRBV7-2 to TRBJ2-5; 7 bases agree with TRBD1. The CDR3 is 14 amino acids. Germline CDR1 and CDR2: SGHTA and FQGNSA. The trim removed 3 bases at V and 4 bases at J, leaving 5 bases unmatched.

A single count supports this clonotype. V gene TRBV7-2 combines with J gene TRBJ1-1; D is possibly TRBD1 (5 bases). Germline V gives CDR1 SGHTA, CDR2 FQGNSA. The CDR3 runs to 15 residues. The germline V and J ends were trimmed by 5 bases and 0 bases, with 13 bases remaining between them. CDR3 DNA sequence: TGTGCCAGCAGCGTCGGGGGGACGATGAACACTGAAGCTTTCTTT. Protein: CASSVGGTMNTEAFF. The variable domain in full, with the rest retrieved from reference TRBV7-2 and TRBJ1-1, is GAGVSQSPSNKVTEKGKDVELRCDPISGHTALYWYRQSLGQGLEFLIYFQGNSAPDKSGLPSDRFSAERTGGSVSTLTIQRTQQEDSAVYLCASSVGGTMNTEAFFGQGTRLTVV.

The V and J genes are TRBV11-2 and TRBJ2-3, with 12 bases fitting TRBD2. Unmatched junction bases numbered 9, after V lost 5 bases and J lost 3 bases. Per the germline V gene, CDR1 is SGHAT and CDR2 is FQNNGV. The CDR3 covers 17 residues. The CDR3 region is CASSQLAGGGSTDTQYF. DNA for the CDR3: TGTGCCAGCAGCCAACTAGCGGGAGGAGGGTCGACAGATACGCAGTATTTT.

V is TRBV12-3 or TRBV12-4 and J is TRBJ2-4; D may be TRBD2 (5 bases). Trimming took 6 bases from V and 8 from J, leaving 14 bases between them. The CDR3 consists of 13 residues. The DNA for the CDR3 is TGTGCCAGCAGCCCCGTGGTCGGGGACATTCAGTACTTC. Protein: CASSPVVGDIQYF.

This chain joins TRBV7-9 and TRBJ1-1; D perhaps matches TRBD1 (6 bases). CDR1 is SEHNR, CDR2 FQNEAQ, per germline (reference sequence). The V and J ends lost 5 bases and 6 bases respectively, with 19 bases between them. The CDR3 has 15 residues. The CDR3 region is CASSEEDSRDSEAFF. CDR3 nucleotides: TGTGCCAGCAGCGAGGAGGACAGCAGGGACTCTGAAGCTTTCTTT.

This clonotype was counted only a few times. The rearrangement links TRBV7-9 to TRBJ2-3, with D maybe TRBD2 (5 bases). V gave up 5 bases and J gave up 0 bases, with 15 bases separating them. Germline V gene lookup returns CDR1 SEHNR and CDR2 FQNEAQ (reference sequence). This CDR3 is built from 16 residues. As DNA, the CDR3 is TGTGCCAGCAGCCCACTAAGAGCGGCTAGCACAGATACGCAGTATTTT. It yields the protein CASSPLRAASTDTQYF.

The chain is built from TRBV20-1 and TRBJ1-2, with D maybe TRBD1 (5 bases). Per the germline V gene, CDR1 is DFQATT and CDR2 is SNEGSKA (reference sequence). This CDR3 spans 14 amino acids. V was clipped by 0 bases and J by 2 bases, with 10 bases between them. This CDR3 is CSARDLSGNYGYTF. CDR3 DNA sequence: TGCAGTGCTAGAGATTTGTCAGGGAACTATGGCTACACCTTC.

This clonotype was observed a few times. The V gene is TRBV7-9, the J gene TRBJ2-5; a possible D gene is TRBD2 (7 bases). Germline V gives CDR1 SEHNR, CDR2 FQNEAQ (reference sequence). The V and J ends lost 8 bases and 2 bases respectively, with 15 bases between them. The CDR3 runs to 14 residues. The chain's CDR3 is CASGRGSGQETQYF. The CDR3 coding sequence is TGTGCCAGCGGGAGGGGGAGCGGGCAAGAGACCCAGTACTTC. The full variable domain, its missing parts supplied by reference TRBV7-9 and TRBJ2-5, is DTGVSQNPRHKITKRGQNVTFRCDPISEHNRLYWYRQTLGQGPEFLTYFQNEAQLEKSRLLSDRFSAERPKGSFSTLEIQRTEQGDSAMYLCASGRGSGQETQYFGPGTRLLVL.

This clonotype was counted only a few times. This chain links TRBV7-2 with TRBJ2-7; TRBD2 aligns across 11 bases. The germline V gene encodes CDR1 SGHTA and CDR2 FQGNSA. Unmatched junction bases numbered 12, after V lost 7 bases and J lost 4 bases. This CDR3 is built from 16 residues. This CDR3 is CASKTEIAGGPYEQYF. In DNA, the CDR3 is TGTGCCAGCAAGACAGAGATAGCGGGGGGGCCTTACGAGCAGTACTTC.

The rearrangement uses TRBV30 and TRBJ1-1; no reliable D call. Germline V gene data show CDR1 as GTSNPN and CDR2 as SVGIG (reference sequence). Trimming took 5 bases from V and 0 from J, leaving 16 bases between them. CDR3 length: 15 amino acids. CDR3 region: CAWDGRELMNTEAFF. As DNA, the CDR3 is TGTGCCTGGGACGGACGGGAGCTTATGAACACTGAAGCTTTCTTT.

This clonotype was recorded at least ten times. V is TRBV5-1 and J is TRBJ2-7, with D perhaps matching TRBD2 (5 bases). Germline CDR1 is SGHRS and CDR2 is YFSETQ. Trimming cost V 1 base and J 2 bases, with 16 bases left between them. CDR3 length: 16 residues. CDR3 region: CASSLLSSAEPYEQYF. The CDR3 DNA reads as TGCGCCAGCAGCTTGTTAAGTAGCGCAGAGCCCTACGAGCAGTACTTC.

V is TRBV20-1 and J is TRBJ2-5; 10 nucleotides line up with TRBD1. After removal of 6 bases from V and 5 bases from J, the junction contained 6 bases not matched to a gene. Germline CDR1 reads DFQATT; CDR2 reads SNEGSKA (reference sequence). The CDR3 runs 13 residues. The CDR3 here is CSAPDRGKETQYF. As DNA, the CDR3 is TGCAGTGCCCCGGACAGGGGGAAGGAGACCCAGTACTTC.